The present T cell receptor beta chain was sequenced within a study of cytomegalovirus exposure and HLA in healthy donors. Overall study results and limits: The dataset shows that most TCR sequences were rare, while some public TCRs occurred in many donors. Reports credit the classifier with highly specific, highly sensitive diagnosis of cytomegalovirus status. According to the study, roughly 160 TCR beta chains were cytomegalovirus-associated.

The sample holds many counts of this clone. Its antigen is currently unknown. TCRdb keeps only in-frame clones here, not all; method: immunoSEQ multiplex PCR. The data hold hundreds of thousands of clones, with over 75% observed a single time. The donors were in the 120-subject validation cohort; that cohort was separate from the roughly 700-subject first cohort. Sequencing was performed on PBMCs. The clonotype originates from a woman in her late teens or twenties in good health and CMV-seropositive.

CDR3 loop: CASSPGGRGSQPQHF. CDR3 DNA sequence: TGTGCCAGCAGCCCCGGAGGGAGGGGGAGCCAGCCCCAGCATTTT. The chain links TRBV14 to TRBJ1-5, with D perhaps matching TRBD1 (6 bases). The ends were cut back, 4 bases at V and 7 bases at J, with 17 bases in the middle. The CDR3 extends over 15 amino acids. Germline CDR1 and CDR2: SGHDN and FVKESK.